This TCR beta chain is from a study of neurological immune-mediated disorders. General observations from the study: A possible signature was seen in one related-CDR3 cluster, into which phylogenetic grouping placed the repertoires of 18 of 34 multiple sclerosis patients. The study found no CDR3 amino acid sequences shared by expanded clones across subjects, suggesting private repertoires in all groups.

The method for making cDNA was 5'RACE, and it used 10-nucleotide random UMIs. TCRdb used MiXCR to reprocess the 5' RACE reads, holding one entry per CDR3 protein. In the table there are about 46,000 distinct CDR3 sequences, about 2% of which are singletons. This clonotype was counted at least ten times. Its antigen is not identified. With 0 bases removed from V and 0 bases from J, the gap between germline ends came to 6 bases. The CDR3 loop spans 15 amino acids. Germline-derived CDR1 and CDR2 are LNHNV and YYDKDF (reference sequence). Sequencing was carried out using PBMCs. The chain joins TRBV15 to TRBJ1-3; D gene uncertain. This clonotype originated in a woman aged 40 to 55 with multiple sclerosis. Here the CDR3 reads CATSRDNRSGNTIYF. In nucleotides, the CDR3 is TGTGCCACCAGCAGAGATAATCGCTCTGGAAACACCATATATTTT.